This T cell receptor beta chain came from a study of shared clonotypes between healthy human individuals. Germline values: CDR1 SNHLY, CDR2 FYNNEI. Trimming took off 6 bases at V and 0 bases at J, with 12 bases between the two ends. This CDR3 has 14 residues. This clone occurred a few times. Its antigen remains unidentified. Naive CD8 cells lacked CD45RO, underwent positive selection for CCR7 and left out terminally differentiated effector memory CD45RA+ cells. The authors' processing: With immunoSEQ giving junction-only sequences and no quality scores, filtering differed. Produced via immunoSEQ multiplex PCR; TCRdb's table is partial and in-frame only. V and J calls and clone size are those listed in that table; D and trimming were worked out from the DNA. The data show around 600,000 clones, with approximately 96% seen just once and about 0.11% held by the top ten. Findings and limits, study-wide: Generation probabilities of non-shared clonotypes were lower (relative to those shared by all four donors). Collection of samples was limited to blood; tissue repertoires likely differ.

Input material: naive CD8+ T cells sorted from blood. The rearrangement uses TRBV2 and TRBJ2-7; D is unclear. The sequence was collected from a woman in her 30s in good health. The CDR3 is CASSPRGPSYEQYF. CDR3 nucleotides: TGTGCCAGCAGCCCTCGAGGCCCCTCCTACGAGCAGTACTTC.